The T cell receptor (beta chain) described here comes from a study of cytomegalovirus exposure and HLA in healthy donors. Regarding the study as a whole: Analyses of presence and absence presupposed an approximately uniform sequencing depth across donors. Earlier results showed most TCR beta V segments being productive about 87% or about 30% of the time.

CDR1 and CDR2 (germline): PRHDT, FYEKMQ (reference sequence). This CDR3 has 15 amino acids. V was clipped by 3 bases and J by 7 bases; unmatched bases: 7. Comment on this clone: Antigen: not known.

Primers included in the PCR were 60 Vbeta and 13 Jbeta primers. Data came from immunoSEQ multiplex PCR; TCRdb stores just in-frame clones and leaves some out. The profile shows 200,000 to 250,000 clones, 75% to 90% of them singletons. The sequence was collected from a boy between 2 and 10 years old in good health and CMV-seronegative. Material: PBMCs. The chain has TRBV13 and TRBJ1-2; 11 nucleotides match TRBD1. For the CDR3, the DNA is TGTGCCAGCAGCTTCGGACAGGGGGCGCCTCTTGGCTACACCTTC. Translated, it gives CASSFGQGAPLGYTF.